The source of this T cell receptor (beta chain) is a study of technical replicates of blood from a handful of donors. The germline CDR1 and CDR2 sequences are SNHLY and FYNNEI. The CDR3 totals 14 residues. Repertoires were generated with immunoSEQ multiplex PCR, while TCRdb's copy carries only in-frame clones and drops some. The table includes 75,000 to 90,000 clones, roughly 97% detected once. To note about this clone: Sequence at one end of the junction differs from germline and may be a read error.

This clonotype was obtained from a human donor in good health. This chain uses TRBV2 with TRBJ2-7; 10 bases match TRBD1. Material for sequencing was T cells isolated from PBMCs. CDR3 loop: CASRVGQGFGEQCF. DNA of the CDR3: TGTGCCAGCAGGGTGGGACAGGGGTTTGGCGAGCAGTGCTTC.